These T cell receptor beta chains were read from a single sample in a study of PD-L1 blockade in urothelial cancer. Repertoires were generated with immunoSEQ multiplex PCR, while TCRdb's copy carries only in-frame clones and drops some. The sample lists approximately 38,000 clones, roughly 90% occurring once. The sequenced sample was PBMCs, obtained around atezolizumab (anti-PD-L1) treatment. The receptors were gathered from a man aged 55 to 69 with urothelial cancer. CDR3s include the opening cysteine and the closing phenylalanine or tryptophan. A D gene is named only where the DNA matches it firmly. A clone size is listed for some rows: how often the clone was seen (once, few, many), or a class if it is expanded.

v_call: TRBV6-1
clone_size: few
d_call: -
j_call: TRBJ2-5
cdr3_aa: CASSDPWSGEDETQYF
cdr3_nt: TGTGCCAGCAGTGATCCGTGGTCAGGGGAAGATGAGACCCAGTACTTC

v_call: TRBV28
clone_size: -
d_call: TRBD1
j_call: TRBJ1-1
cdr3_aa: CASTSDRGHTEAFF
cdr3_nt: TGTGCCAGCACCTCGGACAGGGGCCACACTGAAGCTTTCTTT

v_call: TRBV4-3
clone_size: -
d_call: -
j_call: TRBJ1-2
cdr3_aa: CASSQGQEQLYGYTF
cdr3_nt: TGCGCCAGCAGCCAAGGACAGGAGCAACTCTATGGCTACACCTTC

v_call: TRBV19
clone_size: once
d_call: -
j_call: TRBJ2-6
cdr3_aa: CASSDPKRDWANVLTF
cdr3_nt: TGTGCCAGTAGTGACCCCAAGAGGGACTGGGCCAACGTCCTGACTTTC

v_call: TRBV19
clone_size: -
d_call: TRBD2
j_call: TRBJ2-1
cdr3_aa: CKKVPGLADFGDNEQFF
cdr3_nt: TGTAAGAAGGTCCCGGGACTAGCGGACTTCGGTGACAATGAGCAGTTCTTC

v_call: TRBV7-9
clone_size: -
d_call: -
j_call: TRBJ2-6
cdr3_aa: CASSSPVSGANVLTF
cdr3_nt: TGTGCCAGCAGCTCCCCCGTCTCTGGGGCCAACGTCCTGACTTTC

v_call: TRBV23-1
clone_size: -
d_call: -
j_call: TRBJ2-6
cdr3_aa: CASSQHHPDTLSSGANVLTF
cdr3_nt: TGCGCCAGCAGTCAACATCATCCAGACACCCTGAGCTCTGGGGCCAACGTCCTGACTTTC

v_call: TRBV7-9
clone_size: -
d_call: -
j_call: TRBJ1-3
cdr3_aa: CASSLGLSGNTIYF
cdr3_nt: TGTGCCAGCAGCTTAGGGCTCTCTGGAAACACCATATATTTT

v_call: TRBV11-3
clone_size: -
d_call: TRBD2
j_call: TRBJ2-5
cdr3_aa: CASSLGLGGGGGETQYF
cdr3_nt: TGTGCCAGCAGCTTAGGCTTAGGCGGGGGAGGAGGAGAGACCCAGTACTTC

v_call: TRBV10-2
clone_size: -
d_call: TRBD2
j_call: TRBJ2-7
cdr3_aa: CASSPGTSGFYEQYF
cdr3_nt: TGCGCCAGCAGTCCCGGGACTAGCGGTTTTTACGAGCAGTACTTC

v_call: TRBV18
clone_size: -
d_call: TRBD1
j_call: TRBJ2-5
cdr3_aa: CASSPRDRRAVAQETQYF
cdr3_nt: TGTGCCAGCTCACCCCGGGACAGGAGAGCGGTTGCCCAAGAGACCCAGTACTTC

v_call: TRBV19
clone_size: -
d_call: TRBD1
j_call: TRBJ1-2
cdr3_aa: CASSTTQGASYGYTF
cdr3_nt: TGTGCCAGTAGTACGACACAGGGGGCTAGCTATGGCTACACCTTC

v_call: TRBV14
clone_size: -
d_call: -
j_call: TRBJ2-7
cdr3_aa: CASSPRGPREQYF
cdr3_nt: TGTGCCAGCAGCCCCAGGGGACCGCGCGAGCAGTACTTC

v_call: TRBV9
clone_size: -
d_call: TRBD2
j_call: TRBJ2-3
cdr3_aa: CASSVGPSGSTDTQYF
cdr3_nt: TGTGCCAGCAGCGTAGGCCCTAGCGGGAGTACAGATACGCAGTATTTT

v_call: TRBV10-3
clone_size: -
d_call: -
j_call: TRBJ2-7
cdr3_aa: CAISELTRASYEQYF
cdr3_nt: TGTGCCATCAGTGAATTGACTAGAGCCTCCTACGAGCAGTACTTC

v_call: TRBV28
clone_size: -
d_call: TRBD1
j_call: TRBJ1-2
cdr3_aa: CASSYFGQGAGNYGYTF
cdr3_nt: TGTGCCAGCAGTTACTTCGGACAGGGGGCCGGTAACTATGGCTACACCTTC

v_call: TRBV7-9
clone_size: -
d_call: -
j_call: TRBJ1-2
cdr3_aa: CASSLTGRDGYTF
cdr3_nt: TGTGCCAGCAGCTTAACGGGAAGGGATGGCTACACCTTC

v_call: TRBV5-6
clone_size: -
d_call: TRBD1
j_call: TRBJ1-1
cdr3_aa: CASSPQGDTEAFF
cdr3_nt: TGTGCCAGCAGCCCACAGGGGGACACTGAAGCTTTCTTT

v_call: TRBV27
clone_size: once
d_call: -
j_call: TRBJ2-2
cdr3_aa: CASSLLRTGELFF
cdr3_nt: TGTGCCAGCAGTTTATTACGGACCGGGGAGCTGTTTTTT

v_call: TRBV5-6
clone_size: few
d_call: -
j_call: TRBJ2-2
cdr3_aa: CASSLAGATGELFF
cdr3_nt: TGTGCCAGCAGCTTGGCAGGGGCGACCGGGGAGCTGTTTTTT

v_call: TRBV10-3
clone_size: -
d_call: -
j_call: TRBJ2-5
cdr3_aa: CAISDLSRGQETQYF
cdr3_nt: TGTGCCATCAGTGATTTATCTAGGGGACAAGAGACCCAGTACTTC

v_call: TRBV11-3
clone_size: -
d_call: TRBD1
j_call: TRBJ2-1
cdr3_aa: CASSLAGQYNEQFF
cdr3_nt: TGTGCCAGCAGCTTAGCGGGACAGTACAATGAGCAGTTCTTC

v_call: TRBV9
clone_size: -
d_call: TRBD1
j_call: TRBJ1-6
cdr3_aa: CASSPRDSYNSPLHF
cdr3_nt: TGTGCCAGCAGCCCCAGGGACAGCTATAATTCACCCCTCCACTTT

v_call: TRBV18
clone_size: -
d_call: TRBD1
j_call: TRBJ1-5
cdr3_aa: CASSSTGSDQPQHF
cdr3_nt: TGTGCCAGCTCATCGACAGGGAGCGATCAGCCCCAGCATTTT

v_call: TRBV7-2
clone_size: -
d_call: -
j_call: TRBJ1-2
cdr3_aa: CASSLDSNYGYTF
cdr3_nt: TGTGCCAGCAGCTTAGACAGTAACTATGGCTACACCTTC

v_call: TRBV5-5
clone_size: -
d_call: TRBD1
j_call: TRBJ2-2
cdr3_aa: CASSLGDRSYGELFF
cdr3_nt: TGTGCCAGCAGCTTGGGGGACAGGTCTTACGGGGAGCTGTTTTTT

v_call: TRBV5-1
clone_size: -
d_call: TRBD1
j_call: TRBJ2-5
cdr3_aa: CASSLGRTGDRASETQYF
cdr3_nt: TGCGCCAGCAGCTTGGGACGGACCGGGGACAGGGCATCGGAGACCCAGTACTTC

v_call: TRBV28
clone_size: -
d_call: TRBD1
j_call: TRBJ1-5
cdr3_aa: CASSTAVGQGSGNQPQHF
cdr3_nt: TGTGCCAGCAGCACCGCCGTGGGACAGGGGTCGGGCAATCAGCCCCAGCATTTT

v_call: TRBV7-2
clone_size: -
d_call: -
j_call: TRBJ1-2
cdr3_aa: CASSPRAAENYGYTF
cdr3_nt: TGTGCCAGCAGCCCCCGAGCGGCAGAGAACTATGGCTACACCTTC

v_call: TRBV10-3
clone_size: -
d_call: TRBD2
j_call: TRBJ2-2
cdr3_aa: CAISQTSGRSANTGELFF
cdr3_nt: TGTGCCATCAGCCAGACTAGCGGGCGGTCCGCGAACACCGGGGAGCTGTTTTTT

v_call: TRBV5-1
clone_size: -
d_call: -
j_call: TRBJ1-3
cdr3_aa: CASSLEQGGNTIYF
cdr3_nt: TGCGCCAGCAGCTTGGAACAGGGAGGAAACACCATATATTTT

v_call: TRBV5-6
clone_size: -
d_call: -
j_call: TRBJ1-1
cdr3_aa: CASRLTGASIGTEAFF
cdr3_nt: TGTGCCAGCAGGCTGACAGGAGCGAGTATCGGCACTGAAGCTTTCTTT

v_call: TRBV28
clone_size: -
d_call: -
j_call: TRBJ1-2
cdr3_aa: CASSPPDIYGYTF
cdr3_nt: TGTGCCAGCAGTCCCCCGGACATTTATGGCTACACCTTC

v_call: TRBV7-9
clone_size: once
d_call: -
j_call: TRBJ2-5
cdr3_aa: CASSPWAPQETQYF
cdr3_nt: TGTGCCAGCAGCCCCTGGGCGCCACAAGAGACCCAGTACTTC

v_call: TRBV5-1
clone_size: -
d_call: -
j_call: TRBJ2-7
cdr3_aa: CASSSSISWSYEQYF
cdr3_nt: TGCGCCAGCAGCTCTAGCATTTCATGGTCCTACGAGCAGTACTTC

v_call: TRBV10-1
clone_size: -
d_call: -
j_call: TRBJ2-5
cdr3_aa: CASSAQAQETQYF
cdr3_nt: TGCGCCAGCAGTGCCCAGGCCCAAGAGACCCAGTACTTC

v_call: TRBV6-5
clone_size: -
d_call: TRBD1
j_call: TRBJ2-5
cdr3_aa: CASSYTGTGGETQYF
cdr3_nt: TGTGCCAGCAGTTACACCGGGACAGGGGGAGAGACCCAGTACTTC

v_call: TRBV14
clone_size: -
d_call: TRBD1
j_call: TRBJ1-2
cdr3_aa: CASSHQVDRVYGYTF
cdr3_nt: TGTGCCAGCAGCCACCAGGTGGACAGGGTCTATGGCTACACCTTC

v_call: TRBV9
clone_size: -
d_call: TRBD2
j_call: TRBJ2-1
cdr3_aa: CASSGSHGTSGEQFF
cdr3_nt: TGTGCCAGCAGCGGAAGCCATGGGACTAGCGGTGAGCAGTTCTTC

v_call: TRBV10-3
clone_size: -
d_call: TRBD2
j_call: TRBJ2-5
cdr3_aa: CAISGLAGFQETQYF
cdr3_nt: TGTGCCATCAGTGGCCTAGCGGGCTTCCAAGAGACCCAGTACTTC

v_call: TRBV5-1
clone_size: -
d_call: -
j_call: TRBJ2-5
cdr3_aa: CASSLGRAGHKETQYF
cdr3_nt: TGCGCCAGCAGCTTGGGGCGGGCGGGGCACAAAGAGACCCAGTACTTC

v_call: TRBV19
clone_size: -
d_call: -
j_call: TRBJ1-5
cdr3_aa: CASSNRVNSNQPQHF
cdr3_nt: TGTGCCAGTAGTAATCGAGTTAATAGCAATCAGCCCCAGCATTTT

v_call: TRBV14
clone_size: once
d_call: TRBD2
j_call: TRBJ2-1
cdr3_aa: CASSSSGGAHNEQFF
cdr3_nt: TGTGCCAGCAGCAGTAGCGGGGGGGCCCATAATGAGCAGTTCTTC

v_call: TRBV9
clone_size: few
d_call: -
j_call: TRBJ2-5
cdr3_aa: CASNRQDWGETQYF
cdr3_nt: TGTGCCAGCAACCGACAGGATTGGGGAGAGACCCAGTACTTC

v_call: TRBV28
clone_size: -
d_call: TRBD1
j_call: TRBJ1-5
cdr3_aa: CASSFSDRPGQPQHF
cdr3_nt: TGTGCCAGCAGTTTTTCGGACAGGCCAGGTCAGCCCCAGCATTTT

v_call: TRBV19
clone_size: -
d_call: -
j_call: TRBJ1-5
cdr3_aa: CASSPGLGQPQHF
cdr3_nt: TGTGCCAGTAGTCCAGGGTTGGGGCAGCCCCAGCATTTT

v_call: TRBV7-2
clone_size: -
d_call: TRBD2
j_call: TRBJ2-5
cdr3_aa: CASRIRSTSGSVETQYF
cdr3_nt: TGTGCCAGCAGGATCCGTTCGACTAGCGGGAGTGTGGAGACCCAGTACTTC

v_call: TRBV5-1
clone_size: -
d_call: TRBD2
j_call: TRBJ2-7
cdr3_aa: CASSLALAGAWEQYF
cdr3_nt: TGCGCCAGCAGCTTGGCTCTAGCGGGAGCTTGGGAGCAGTACTTC

v_call: TRBV28
clone_size: large
d_call: -
j_call: TRBJ2-3
cdr3_aa: CASSLGQIKDTQYF
cdr3_nt: TGTGCCAGCAGTTTAGGGCAGATAAAAGATACGCAGTATTTT

v_call: TRBV5-1
clone_size: once
d_call: -
j_call: TRBJ1-1
cdr3_aa: CASSRVEGNTEAFF
cdr3_nt: TGCGCCAGCAGCAGAGTGGAGGGGAACACTGAAGCTTTCTTT

v_call: TRBV4-2
clone_size: -
d_call: -
j_call: TRBJ2-5
cdr3_aa: CASSQAGVNSLETQYF
cdr3_nt: TGTGCCAGCAGCCAAGCGGGGGTTAATTCTTTAGAGACCCAGTACTTC

v_call: TRBV14
clone_size: -
d_call: TRBD1
j_call: TRBJ1-2
cdr3_aa: CASSRTGGGRGGYTF
cdr3_nt: TGTGCCAGCAGCAGGACAGGGGGCGGTAGAGGTGGCTACACCTTC

v_call: TRBV2
clone_size: -
d_call: TRBD2
j_call: TRBJ2-5
cdr3_aa: CASSRVSGSTKTQYF
cdr3_nt: TGTGCCAGCAGTAGGGTTAGCGGGAGTACAAAGACCCAGTACTTC

v_call: TRBV4-1
clone_size: -
d_call: TRBD1
j_call: TRBJ1-2
cdr3_aa: CASSQEDRVGVGYTF
cdr3_nt: TGCGCCAGCAGCCAAGAAGACAGGGTTGGGGTTGGCTACACCTTC

v_call: TRBV19
clone_size: -
d_call: TRBD2
j_call: TRBJ2-5
cdr3_aa: CASSRLAGGPETQYF
cdr3_nt: TGTGCCAGTAGTAGACTAGCGGGGGGGCCGGAGACCCAGTACTTC

v_call: TRBV7-9
clone_size: -
d_call: TRBD1
j_call: TRBJ1-4
cdr3_aa: CASSFDQGATNEKLFF
cdr3_nt: TGTGCCAGCAGCTTTGACCAGGGGGCAACTAATGAAAAACTGTTTTTT

v_call: TRBV27
clone_size: -
d_call: TRBD1
j_call: TRBJ2-7
cdr3_aa: CASSPRTGIYEQYF
cdr3_nt: TGTGCCAGCAGTCCCCGGACAGGGATCTACGAGCAGTACTTC

v_call: TRBV25-1
clone_size: -
d_call: TRBD1
j_call: TRBJ2-2
cdr3_aa: CASSDRTGVRTGELFF
cdr3_nt: TGTGCCAGCAGTGATAGGACAGGGGTACGGACCGGGGAGCTGTTTTTT

v_call: TRBV5-6
clone_size: -
d_call: TRBD1
j_call: TRBJ1-2
cdr3_aa: CASSTGLTGGGSYGYTF
cdr3_nt: TGTGCCAGCAGCACGGGCCTAACAGGGGGTGGATCATATGGCTACACCTTC